The 15 T cell receptor beta chains below were found in one sample sequenced in a study of vaccination effects on CD4 cells after COVID-19 (dated by TCRdb to 2021 to 2024). Their antigen targets remain unknown. Library preparation employed the immunoSEQ multiplex PCR assay. In its TCRdb copy, this immuneACCESS table keeps in-frame sequences only and misses some clones. Where compared with another copy, unresolved V genes explain less than half of these, and the others have no known cause. For this sample the table gives tens of thousands of clones, of which around 73% were detected only once. The ten most abundant clones make up roughly 1.2% of the sample. In the ViraFEST assay, PBMC were stimulated with viral peptide pools, and TCR sequencing was then used to find antigen-specific CD4+ T cell clonotypes based on their expansion. After 10 to 11 days of culture, CD4+ T cells were isolated with the EasySep CD4+ T cell isolation kit. Each participant got two doses of an mRNA SARS-CoV-2 vaccine, either BNT162b2 or mRNA-1273.

Here the sequenced sample was CD4+ T cells from PBMCs cultured with HCoV-229E spike peptides, taken after COVID-19 vaccination. In the paper's terms, the cell subset or site label means: HCoV-229E spike overlapping peptide pool stimulation. The source of these receptors is a human donor who received a COVID-19 vaccine.

This clone was detected once. V gene TRBV14 combines with J gene TRBJ1-1, with a tentative D call TRBD1 (5 bases). The CDR3 consists of 17 residues. V lost 0 bases to trimming and J lost 6 bases, with 20 bases between them. The germline gives CDR1 SGHDN, CDR2 FVKESK. The CDR3 sequence: CASSQDQREGPDAEAFF. The CDR3, as DNA: TGTGCCAGCAGCCAAGATCAACGGGAGGGGCCCGACGCTGAAGCTTTCTTT.

The chain employs TRBV10-3 and TRBJ2-3, with 10 bases aligning to TRBD1. The CDR3 runs to 17 residues. The trim removed 0 bases at V and 4 bases at J, leaving 7 bases unmatched. Germline V gives CDR1 ENHRY, CDR2 SYGVKD. The CDR3: CAISESKGQGIPDTQYF. DNA of the CDR3: TGTGCCATCAGTGAGTCCAAGGGACAGGGGATACCAGATACGCAGTATTTT.

The chain joins TRBV6-6 to TRBJ2-5; no firm D call. Germline assignment: CDR1 MNHNY and CDR2 SVGAGI (reference sequence). This CDR3 is 13 amino acids long. V was clipped by 1 base and J by 3 bases, with 6 bases between them. CDR3 sequence reads: CASSYWQKETQYF. The CDR3 nucleotides read TGTGCCAGCAGTTACTGGCAGAAAGAGACCCAGTACTTC.

V and J are TRBV28 and TRBJ2-2; 9 nucleotides line up with TRBD2. This CDR3 contains 19 residues. From germline, CDR1 is MDHEN and CDR2 SYDVKM. V shed 5 bases, J shed 4 bases, and the junction held 17 bases outside the gene matches. CDR3 DNA sequence: TGTGCCAGCAGTCTACGCCTAGGCGCGGGGGGGCCTATCACCGGGGAGCTGTTTTTT. This translates into CASSLRLGAGGPITGELFF.

This clone has only one observation. This chain uses TRBV5-1 with TRBJ2-2, with TRBD1 identical over 11 bases. CDR1 and CDR2 (germline): SGHRS, YFSETQ. The V gene end was trimmed by 2 bases and the J gene end by 6 bases; junction bases not matched to a gene: 9. The CDR3 length is 17 residues. The CDR3 reads CASSFLADRGLSGELFF. The CDR3 bases are TGCGCCAGCAGCTTTCTAGCGGACAGGGGGCTTTCCGGGGAGCTGTTTTTT.

This chain joins TRBV18 and TRBJ2-5; perhaps TRBD2 as D (5 bases). The CDR3 contains 15 residues. The ends were cut back, 3 bases at V and 5 bases at J, with 16 bases in the middle. Germline assignment: CDR1 KGHSH and CDR2 LQKENI. The DNA of the CDR3 is TGTGCCAGCTCACCGCCGACATCCCAGCGGGAGACCCAGTACTTC. Amino acid sequence: CASSPPTSQRETQYF.

The chain couples TRBV5-1 to TRBJ2-5, with D unclear. Germline V gene sequence: CDR1 SGHRS, CDR2 YFSETQ. Between the trimmed V and J ends, which lost 0 bases and 1 base, there was a span of 7 bases. This CDR3 has 14 residues. The CDR3 loop is CASSLGAIQETQYF. In nucleotides, the CDR3 is TGCGCCAGCAGCTTGGGAGCCATCCAAGAGACCCAGTACTTC.

V gene TRBV5-6 combines with J gene TRBJ1-4; D is unresolved. The CDR3 sequence is 15 residues long. V lost 0 bases and J lost 3, with 9 bases in between. Germline V gene sequence: CDR1 SGHDT, CDR2 YYEEEE. DNA of the CDR3: TGTGCCAGCAGCTTGGCAGGTGGGGCTAATGAAAAACTGTTTTTT. Translated, it gives CASSLAGGANEKLFF.

This clone was seen just once. The chain joins TRBV6-5 to TRBJ1-3, with no clear D. This CDR3 region has 14 residues. The V gene's germline CDR1 is MNHEY and CDR2 SVGAGI. V gave up 3 bases and J gave up 0 bases, with 6 bases separating them. The CDR3 reads CASSYANSGNTIYF. The CDR3 DNA is TGTGCCAGCAGTTATGCAAACTCTGGAAACACCATATATTTT.

The rearrangement links TRBV5-1 to TRBJ2-3; TRBD2 matches 8 bases. The germline V gene has CDR1 SGHRS and CDR2 YFSETQ. The V gene end was trimmed by 0 bases and the J gene end by 6 bases; junction bases not matched to a gene: 12. This CDR3 comprises 17 residues. CDR3: CASSLAHTGGMADTQYF. CDR3 DNA: TGCGCCAGCAGCTTGGCCCACACGGGGGGGATGGCGGATACGCAGTATTTT. The whole variable domain, remainder taken from reference TRBV5-1 and TRBJ2-3, is KAGVTQTPRYLIKTRGQQVTLSCSPISGHRSVSWYQQTPGQGLQFLFEYFSETQRNKGNFPGRFSGRQFSNSRSEMNVSTLELGDSALYLCASSLAHTGGMADTQYFGPGTRLTVL.

The rearrangement uses TRBV6-5 and TRBJ1-2; TRBD1 matches at 9 bases. From germline, CDR1 is MNHEY and CDR2 SVGAGI. The CDR3 covers 15 residues. J was trimmed by 6 bases and V by 6 bases; bases with no gene match: 11. The CDR3 region has the DNA TGTGCCAGCAGGCCCCCGACAGGGGGGGTAAATGGCTACACCTTC. Translated, it gives CASRPPTGGVNGYTF.

The J gene is TRBJ1-1, the V gene TRBV6-5, with D possibly TRBD1 on 6 matching bases. The germline V gene encodes CDR1 MNHEY and CDR2 SVGAGI. V lost 7 bases and J lost 1, with 16 bases in between. CDR3 length: 15 amino acids. CDR3 sequence (DNA): TGTGCCAGCACCATGGACAGCCGACCGAACACTGAAGCTTTCTTT. Protein sequence: CASTMDSRPNTEAFF.

J is TRBJ1-3 and V is TRBV7-2; D is possibly TRBD1 (6 bases). This CDR3 has 15 residues. Germline CDR1 and CDR2: SGHTA and FQGNSA. The V end lost 2 bases, the J end lost 0 bases, and 8 bases lay between the germline ends. The CDR3 spells CASSLQGISGNTIYF. The CDR3 bases are TGTGCCAGCAGCTTACAGGGGATCTCTGGAAACACCATATATTTT.

J is TRBJ1-6 and V is TRBV19, with D possibly matching TRBD1 (5 bases). The CDR3 extends over 17 amino acids. Trimming pared 10 bases from V and 2 bases from J, leaving 21 bases between. Germline CDR1 is LNHDA and CDR2 is SQIVND (reference sequence). For the CDR3, the DNA is TGTGCCACTGCGGTCCCAGGGTCTGTGCCCTATAATTCACCCCTCCACTTT. The encoded protein is CATAVPGSVPYNSPLHF.

The chain links TRBV5-1 to TRBJ2-7, with TRBD1 matching over 10 bases. Trimming removed 0 bases from V and 6 bases from J; junction bases left unmatched: 3. Germline CDR1 is SGHRS and CDR2 is YFSETQ. This CDR3 region has 14 residues. CDR3 in amino acids: CASSLVGDRGEQYV. The CDR3, as DNA: TGCGCCAGCAGCTTGGTGGGGGACAGGGGCGAGCAGTACGTC.